This T cell receptor (beta chain) was identified in a study of blood T cell repertoires in COVID-19. TCRdb's copy holds only in-frame clones and misses some; the assay was immunoSEQ multiplex PCR. The table records about 170,000 clones, about 88% of them present only once. V lost 6 bases to trimming and J lost 5 bases; unmatched junction nucleotides: 9. The CDR3 covers 14 residues. CDR1 is KGHSH and CDR2 is LQKENI in the germline V gene. The chain combines TRBV18 with TRBJ2-7; the match to TRBD2 covers 8 bases. The TCR sequence derives from a woman of 80 years or more with COVID-19, enrolled during active disease. Sequenced input: peripheral blood. CDR3 coding DNA: TGTGCCAGCTCCCTCGGGACTAGGCTCGACGAGCAGTACTTC. Translation: CASSLGTRLDEQYF.